Listed here are 18 T cell receptor beta chains from one sample, sequenced in a study of post-analysis software for immune sequencing data. Prepared libraries of TCR beta cDNA carried unique molecular identifiers. MiXCR, run by TCRdb on the PCR reads, gives a single entry per CDR3 protein. Of around 700,000 distinct CDR3 sequences in the sample, approximately 59% were seen once. Study-wide results and caveats: With TRBV5-6, TRBV5-1 and TRBV20-1 included, 4 or 5 TRBV segments were more frequent in patients than in controls.

No antigen has been identified for these receptors. Specimen: blood. The receptors shown here come from a girl aged 2-10 years with multiple sclerosis.

This sequence joins TRBV10-3 and TRBJ2-1; 10 nucleotides align to TRBD2. Germline assignment: CDR1 ENHRY and CDR2 SYGVKD. With 2 bases clipped from V and 0 bases from J, the junction kept 7 bases outside the gene matches. The CDR3 extends over 18 amino acids. CDR3 sequence reads: CAISEGAGGPSSYNEQFF. In DNA, the CDR3 is TGTGCCATCAGTGAGGGAGCGGGAGGGCCTAGCTCCTACAATGAGCAGTTCTTC.

This clonotype was counted a single time. The J gene is TRBJ2-1, the V gene TRBV5-1; 11 nucleotides align to TRBD2. J lost 2 bases, V lost 4 bases, and 8 bases had no gene match. Germline V CDR1 and CDR2: SGHRS, YFSETQ. The length of the CDR3 is 17 residues. The CDR3 protein is CASSKGTSGVTYNEQFF. CDR3 bases: TGCGCCAGCAGCAAAGGGACTAGCGGCGTAACCTACAATGAGCAGTTCTTC.

The V call is TRBV11-2, the J call TRBJ1-2; D is perhaps TRBD1 (5 bases). The CDR3 spans 17 residues. Germline V gene lookup returns CDR1 SGHAT and CDR2 FQNNGV. The V end lost 5 bases, the J end lost 1 base, and 20 bases lay between the germline ends. The CDR3 is CASSRRAGPTINYGYTF. In nucleotides, the CDR3 is TGTGCCAGCAGCCGGCGGGCAGGGCCTACTATTAACTATGGCTACACCTTC.

The V gene is TRBV5-5, the J gene TRBJ1-2; D not resolved. The CDR3 is 13 amino acids. Germline lookup yields CDR1 SGHKS and CDR2 YYEKEE (reference sequence). The germline V and J ends were trimmed by 0 bases and 6 bases, with 9 bases remaining between them. In DNA, the CDR3 is TGTGCCAGCAGCTTGGCTTCGACCCATGGCTACACCTTC. This gives the protein CASSLASTHGYTF.

The chain recombines TRBV10-3 with TRBJ2-3, with a weak D call TRBD2 (6 bases). Germline CDR1 reads ENHRY; CDR2 reads SYGVKD. The germline V and J ends were trimmed by 8 bases and 1 base, with 13 bases remaining between them. The CDR3 has 14 residues. The CDR3 protein is CAIGSGGGTDTQYF. The CDR3 DNA follows: TGTGCCATCGGAAGCGGAGGGGGCACAGATACGCAGTATTTT.

V usage is TRBV12-3 or TRBV12-4 and J usage is TRBJ2-1; D possibly corresponds to TRBD2 (5 bases). The CDR3 sequence is 16 residues long. V lost 6 bases to trimming and J lost 2 bases, with 17 bases between them. The CDR3: CASSPPGGVTYNEQFF. In DNA form, the CDR3 reads TGTGCCAGCAGCCCCCCCGGAGGAGTTACCTACAATGAGCAGTTCTTC.

This clonotype was found a few times. V gene TRBV20-1 combines with J gene TRBJ2-5; 7 positions match TRBD1. V shed 4 bases, J shed 5 bases, and the junction held 16 bases outside the gene matches. Germline values: CDR1 DFQATT, CDR2 SNEGSKA (reference sequence). The CDR3 spans 16 residues. Here the CDR3 DNA reads TGCAGTGCTAAGCCCCTTCGAGAAGGGGGCCTCGAGACCCAGTACTTC. Translating gives CSAKPLREGGLETQYF.

V gene TRBV7-8 combines with J gene TRBJ1-2, with D possibly TRBD1 on 6 matching bases. CDR3 length equals 13 residues. V lost 7 bases, J lost 7 bases, and 16 bases lay in between. The germline V gene has CDR1 SGHVS and CDR2 FQNEAQ. CDR3 loop: CASNDMGGRGYTF. The CDR3 DNA sequence: TGTGCCAGCAATGACATGGGGGGCCGTGGCTACACCTTC.

This clonotype was seen a few times. This chain connects TRBV7-8 to TRBJ2-5, with 14 bases fitting TRBD2. J was trimmed by 4 bases and V by 3 bases; bases with no gene match: 13. The CDR3 totals 19 residues. Per the germline V gene, CDR1 is SGHVS and CDR2 is FQNEAQ. For the CDR3, the DNA is TGTGCCAGCAGCTTTGGGCGGACTAGCGGGAGGAGTGGTGGAGAGACCCAGTACTTC. It specifies CASSFGRTSGRSGGETQYF.

This chain links TRBV7-9 with TRBJ2-5; 7 bases map to TRBD2. Unmatched junction bases numbered 9, after V lost 6 bases and J lost 5 bases. The germline gives CDR1 SEHNR, CDR2 FQNEAQ (reference sequence). CDR3 length: 14 residues. In DNA, the CDR3 is TGTGCCAGCAGTACCTTTGGGGGGGAGGAGACCCAGTACTTC. Residues: CASSTFGGEETQYF.

The chain combines TRBV3-1 with TRBJ2-7; weak D call: TRBD2 (5 bases). The CDR3 loop spans 15 amino acids. The V gene lost 5 bases and the J gene lost 0 bases, with 14 bases spanning the gap. Germline CDR1 reads LGHDT; CDR2 reads YNNKEL (reference sequence). CDR3 loop: CASSVGGLGSYEQYF. For the CDR3, the DNA is TGTGCCAGCAGCGTGGGCGGGCTAGGCTCCTACGAGCAGTACTTC.

The rearrangement joins TRBV6-6 to TRBJ2-2, with 7 bases fitting TRBD2. Germline CDR1 reads MNHNY; CDR2 reads SVGAGI (reference sequence). With V trimmed by 8 bases and J by 6 bases, 12 bases remained unmatched. The CDR3 covers 15 residues. CDR3 nucleotide sequence: TGTGCCAGCGAAAGCGAGCGGGGATGGCCCGGGGAGCTGTTTTTT. Translating it yields CASESERGWPGELFF.

V is TRBV5-1 and J is TRBJ1-1; possible D gene TRBD1, 5 bases. Germline V gene data show CDR1 as SGHRS and CDR2 as YFSETQ. Trimming removed 0 bases from V and 3 bases from J, with 6 bases in between. This CDR3 has 13 residues. The CDR3 spells CASSLETDTEAFF. The CDR3 nucleotides read TGCGCCAGCAGCTTGGAGACAGACACTGAAGCTTTCTTT.

The chain recombines TRBV12-3 or TRBV12-4 with TRBJ1-2, with 10 positions matching TRBD1. The CDR3 has 16 amino acids. Germline trimming cut 6 bases from V and 5 bases from J; bases unmatched to any gene: 12. CDR3 protein: CASSPSGTGAGYGYTF. The CDR3 region has the DNA TGTGCCAGCAGCCCATCCGGGACAGGGGCAGGGTATGGCTACACCTTC.

The V and J genes are TRBV5-1 and TRBJ2-7; D may be TRBD1 (6 bases). The end of the DNA fits TRBJ2-5 better, so the J call may be wrong. The germline V gene encodes CDR1 SGHRS and CDR2 YFSETQ. The CDR3 consists of 15 residues. CDR3 in DNA: TGCGTCACCGCGATCAATCAGGGGATTCTGGAGACCCAGTACTTC. As protein: CVTAINQGILETQYF.

In DNA form, the CDR3 reads TGTGCCAGCAGCTCTCGGGGACAGGTCAATCAGCCCCAGCATTTT. Translation gives CASSSRGQVNQPQHF. The V and J genes are TRBV7-8 and TRBJ1-5; 8 bases line up with TRBD1. Germline loops: CDR1 SGHVS, CDR2 FQNEAQ. Trimming cost V 4 bases and J 3 bases; bases outside gene matches: 5. The length of the CDR3 is 15 residues. Based on the CDR3 plus reference TRBV7-8 and TRBJ1-5, the full variable domain is GAGVSQSPRYKVAKRGQDVALRCDPISGHVSLFWYQQALGQGPEFLTYFQNEAQLDKSGLPSDRFFAERPEGSVSTLKIQRTQQEDSAVYLCASSSRGQVNQPQHFGDGTRLSIL.

The chain links TRBV6-5 to TRBJ1-1; D remains unclear. Germline V gene sequence: CDR1 MNHEY, CDR2 SVGAGI. Trimming cost V 6 bases and J 1 base, with 12 bases left between them. The CDR3 loop spans 14 amino acids. CDR3 sequence (DNA): TGTGCCAGCAGAAACATCCTTGGGAACACTGAAGCTTTCTTT. Its translation: CASRNILGNTEAFF.

This clonotype was seen only a few times. The gene calls are TRBV7-2 and TRBJ2-3; D unresolved. The germline V gene encodes CDR1 SGHTA and CDR2 FQGNSA. The CDR3 contains 13 residues. Trimming stripped 11 bases from V and 0 bases from J, with 12 bases between. CDR3 protein: CASRRLSTDTQYF. CDR3 DNA: TGTGCCTCCCGGAGACTCAGCACAGATACGCAGTATTTT.